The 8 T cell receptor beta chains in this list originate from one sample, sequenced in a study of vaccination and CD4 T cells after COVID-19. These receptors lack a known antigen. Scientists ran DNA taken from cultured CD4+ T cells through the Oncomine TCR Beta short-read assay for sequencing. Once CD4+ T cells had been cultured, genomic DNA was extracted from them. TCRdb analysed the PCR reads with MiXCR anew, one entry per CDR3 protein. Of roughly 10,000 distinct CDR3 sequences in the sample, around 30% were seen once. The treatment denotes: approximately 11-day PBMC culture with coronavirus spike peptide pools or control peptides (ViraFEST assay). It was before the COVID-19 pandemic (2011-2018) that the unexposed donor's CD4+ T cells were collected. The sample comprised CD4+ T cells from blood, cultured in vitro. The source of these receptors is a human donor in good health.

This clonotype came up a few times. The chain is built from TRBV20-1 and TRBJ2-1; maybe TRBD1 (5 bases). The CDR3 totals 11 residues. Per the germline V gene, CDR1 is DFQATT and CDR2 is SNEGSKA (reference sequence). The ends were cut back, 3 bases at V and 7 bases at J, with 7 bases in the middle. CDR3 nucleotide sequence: TGCAGTGCTAGCCAGGGAAATGAGCAGTTCTTC. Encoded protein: CSASQGNEQFF.

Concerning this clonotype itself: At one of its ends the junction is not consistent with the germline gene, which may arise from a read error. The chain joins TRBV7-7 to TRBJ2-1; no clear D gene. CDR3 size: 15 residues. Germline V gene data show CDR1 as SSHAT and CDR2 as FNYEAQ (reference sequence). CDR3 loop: CASSLLYDNYNEQFF. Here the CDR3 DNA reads TGTGCTAGCAGCTTACTTTACGACAACTACAATGAGCAGTTCTTC.

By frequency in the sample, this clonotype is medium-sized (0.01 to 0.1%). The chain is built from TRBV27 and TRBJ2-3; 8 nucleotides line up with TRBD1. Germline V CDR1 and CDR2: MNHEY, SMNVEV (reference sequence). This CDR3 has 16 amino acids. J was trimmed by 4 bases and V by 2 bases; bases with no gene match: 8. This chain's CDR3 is CASSLGPRQGPDTQYF. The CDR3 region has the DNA TGTGCCAGCAGTTTAGGGCCAAGACAGGGGCCAGATACGCAGTATTTT.

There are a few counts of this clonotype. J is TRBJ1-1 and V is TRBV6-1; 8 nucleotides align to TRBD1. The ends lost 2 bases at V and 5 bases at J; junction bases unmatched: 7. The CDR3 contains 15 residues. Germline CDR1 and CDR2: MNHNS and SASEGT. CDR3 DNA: TGTGCCAGCAGTGAAATTACAGGGGGTGGTACTGAAGCTTTCTTT. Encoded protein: CASSEITGGGTEAFF.

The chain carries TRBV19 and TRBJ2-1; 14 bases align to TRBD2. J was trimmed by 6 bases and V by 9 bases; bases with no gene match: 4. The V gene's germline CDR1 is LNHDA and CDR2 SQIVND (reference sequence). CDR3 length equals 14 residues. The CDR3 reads CASAGTSGSNEQFF. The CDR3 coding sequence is TGTGCCAGCGCCGGGACTAGCGGGAGCAATGAGCAGTTCTTC.

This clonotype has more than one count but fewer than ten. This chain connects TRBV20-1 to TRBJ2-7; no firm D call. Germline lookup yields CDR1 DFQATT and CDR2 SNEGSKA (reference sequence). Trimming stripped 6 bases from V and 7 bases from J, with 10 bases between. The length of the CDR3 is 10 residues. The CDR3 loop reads CSAVFTEQYF. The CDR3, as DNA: TGCAGTGCCGTCTTTACGGAGCAGTACTTC.

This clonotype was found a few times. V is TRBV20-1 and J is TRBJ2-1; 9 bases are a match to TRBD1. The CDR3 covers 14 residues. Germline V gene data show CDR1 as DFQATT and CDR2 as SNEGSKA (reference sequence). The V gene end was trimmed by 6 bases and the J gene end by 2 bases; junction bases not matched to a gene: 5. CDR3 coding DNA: TGCAGTGCCAGAAGACAGGGGGCCTACAATGAGCAGTTCTTC. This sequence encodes CSARRQGAYNEQFF.

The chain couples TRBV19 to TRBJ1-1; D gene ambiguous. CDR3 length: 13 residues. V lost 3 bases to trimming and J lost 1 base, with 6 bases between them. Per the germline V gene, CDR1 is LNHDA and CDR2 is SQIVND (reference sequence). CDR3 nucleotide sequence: TGTGCCAGTAGTATCACCCAGAACACTGAAGCTTTCTTT. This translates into CASSITQNTEAFF.